Shown below are 21 T cell receptor beta chains from a single sample sequenced in a study of STAT3 mutations in large granular lymphocyte leukemia (dated by TCRdb to the late 2010s). Overall results and qualifications from the work: All T-LGLL patients had at least one immunodominant TCRbeta clonotype, and roughly half had multiple immunodominant subclonotypes.

Receptors were amplified or captured by the immunoSEQ multiplex PCR assay. TCRdb provides this immuneACCESS table in a form limited to in-frame rearrangements. Some clones are lacking; in checked studies, under half of them reflect an unresolved V gene, and why the rest are absent is not known. A total of over 30,000 clones appear in this sample, roughly 90% of them only once. More than 0.4% of the sample goes to the ten largest clones. Their antigens remain unidentified. Sequenced input: PBMCs. Every receptor here comes from a human donor with T large granular lymphocyte leukemia. Some clones in this sample may be carry-over from other donors' samples.

This clone occurred a few times. The V and J genes are TRBV5-1 and TRBJ1-2; weak D call: TRBD1 (6 bases). This CDR3 comprises 13 residues. V was trimmed by 2 bases and J by 5 bases, leaving 10 bases between them. Germline V CDR1 and CDR2: SGHRS, YFSETQ. The CDR3: CASSFDRRYGYTF. CDR3 nucleotides: TGCGCCAGCAGCTTTGACAGGCGGTATGGCTACACCTTC.

This clone was counted only a few times. This chain uses TRBV6-4 with TRBJ2-3; possible D gene TRBD2, 7 bases. Germline assignment: CDR1 MRHNA and CDR2 SNTAGT. Deletions cut 6 bases from V and 5 bases from J, with 18 bases between. The CDR3 covers 15 residues. CDR3 amino acids: CASSSEGGGEDTQYF. The CDR3 DNA reads TGTGCCAGCAGCTCCGAAGGGGGGGGTGAAGATACGCAGTATTTT.

J is TRBJ2-5 and V is TRBV6-5; 9 bases match TRBD1. With 6 bases clipped from V and 5 bases from J, the junction kept 4 bases outside the gene matches. This CDR3 contains 13 residues. Looked up from germline, CDR1 is MNHEY and CDR2 is SVGAGI. As DNA, the CDR3 is TGTGCCAGCAGGAAGACAGGGGGTGAGACCCAGTACTTC. Protein product: CASRKTGGETQYF.

CDR3 coding DNA: TGCGCCAGCAGTGGGTCATTAAGCACAGATACGCAGTATTTT. Translation gives CASSGSLSTDTQYF. The chain links TRBV10-1 to TRBJ2-3; D gene unclear. Germline V CDR1 and CDR2: WNHNN, SYGVQD (reference sequence). CDR3 size: 14 residues. Trimming pared 4 bases from V and 0 bases from J, leaving 8 bases between.

This chain connects TRBV18 to TRBJ1-3; D uncertain. V lost 3 bases and J 4 bases, leaving 10 bases between the germline ends. The CDR3 length is 14 residues. The V gene's germline CDR1 is KGHSH and CDR2 LQKENI. The chain's CDR3 is CASSPQSLGNTIYF. CDR3 nucleotide sequence: TGTGCCAGCTCACCGCAGTCGTTGGGAAACACCATATATTTT.

The rearrangement uses TRBV5-1 and TRBJ1-2; weak D call: TRBD1 (6 bases). V lost 4 bases, J lost 4 bases, and 11 bases lay in between. Germline V gene sequence: CDR1 SGHRS, CDR2 YFSETQ. The CDR3 covers 13 residues. This CDR3 reads CASSEDSLYGYTF. DNA of the CDR3: TGCGCCAGCAGCGAGGACAGTCTCTATGGCTACACCTTC. The variable domain in full, with the rest retrieved from reference TRBV5-1 and TRBJ1-2, is KAGVTQTPRYLIKTRGQQVTLSCSPISGHRSVSWYQQTPGQGLQFLFEYFSETQRNKGNFPGRFSGRQFSNSRSEMNVSTLELGDSALYLCASSEDSLYGYTFGSGTRLTVV.

The chain is built from TRBV5-4 and TRBJ1-1; D uncertain. Per germline, CDR1 SGHNT and CDR2 YYREEE (reference sequence). Trimming stripped 0 bases from V and 6 bases from J, with 9 bases between. The CDR3 is 13 residues long. This CDR3 reads CASSLDVAAEAFF. The CDR3 DNA is TGTGCCAGCAGCTTGGACGTCGCGGCTGAAGCTTTCTTT.

This clone has a handful of counts. This chain connects TRBV2 to TRBJ2-7, with a weak D call TRBD2 (6 bases). Germline CDR1 SNHLY, CDR2 FYNNEI. Trimming left V 4 bases short and J 6 bases short, with 19 bases between. The CDR3 spans 15 residues. The CDR3 loop is CASSGRTLKGLEQYF. In nucleotides, the CDR3 is TGTGCCAGCAGTGGTAGGACCCTAAAGGGACTCGAGCAGTACTTC.

The rearrangement joins TRBV9 to TRBJ2-1, with 9 nucleotides matching TRBD1. The CDR3 contains 15 residues. With V trimmed by 3 bases and J by 4 bases, 5 bases remained unmatched. Germline values: CDR1 SGDLS, CDR2 YYNGEE. The DNA of the CDR3 is TGTGCCAGCAGCGACCAGGGACAGGGATACAATGAGCAGTTCTTC. It is translated as CASSDQGQGYNEQFF.

V usage is TRBV4-1 and J usage is TRBJ1-4; D is ambiguous. The CDR3 is made up of 14 amino acids. V lost 5 bases to trimming and J lost 7 bases, with 14 bases between them. CDR1 is MGHRA, CDR2 YSYEKL, per germline. Here the CDR3 DNA reads TGCGCCAGCAGCTCGCGGGCAGTCTTTGAAAAACTGTTTTTT. Translation gives CASSSRAVFEKLFF.

This clone was seen only a few times. The rearrangement links TRBV7-9 to TRBJ2-1; tentatively, D is TRBD2 (5 bases). V lost 2 bases and J lost 2, with 16 bases in between. CDR1 and CDR2 from the germline V gene are SEHNR and FQNEAQ (reference sequence). This CDR3 region has 17 residues. For the CDR3, the DNA is TGTGCCAGCAGCTTACGGGATGCCAGGAAAACCTACAATGAGCAGTTCTTC. This translates into CASSLRDARKTYNEQFF.

The rearrangement uses TRBV29-1 and TRBJ2-7; D possibly matches TRBD1 or TRBD2 (5 bases each). Germline CDR1 is SQVTM and CDR2 is ANQGSEA. The CDR3 has 11 residues. The V end was cut by 4 bases, the J end by 2 bases, with 6 bases between. For the CDR3, the DNA is TGCAGCGTTGGGGGGACCTACGAGCAGTACTTC. This codes for CSVGGTYEQYF.

V and J are TRBV5-4 and TRBJ2-3; D gene uncertain. CDR3 size: 14 residues. CDR1 is SGHNT and CDR2 is YYREEE in the germline V gene (reference sequence). Between the trimmed V and J ends, which lost 0 bases and 2 bases, there was a span of 7 bases. This CDR3 reads CASSLDSLTDTQYF. The CDR3 DNA sequence: TGTGCCAGCAGCTTGGACAGTCTCACAGATACGCAGTATTTT.

Comment on this clone: In the same sample, other DNA sequences code for this CDR3. This chain links TRBV4-3 with TRBJ2-1; 7 bases align to TRBD2. V was pared by 0 bases and J by 0 bases, with 2 bases of the junction left unmatched. The germline V gene encodes CDR1 LGHNA and CDR2 YSLEER. This CDR3 is built from 16 residues. CDR3 DNA sequence: TGCGCCAGCAGCCAAGATTCGGGGGGCTCCTACAATGAGCAGTTCTTC. It translates to CASSQDSGGSYNEQFF.

This chain uses TRBV5-5 with TRBJ2-7; D possibly corresponds to TRBD1 (5 bases). The germline CDR1 and CDR2 sequences are SGHKS and YYEKEE (reference sequence). Trimming shortened V by 0 bases and J by 2 bases, and 9 bases separated the two germline ends. The CDR3 has 14 residues. Here the CDR3 DNA reads TGTGCCAGCAGCTTGGGTGTGGGGCCCTACGAGCAGTACGTC. Translating it yields CASSLGVGPYEQYV.

The V gene is TRBV10-2, the J gene TRBJ2-1; TRBD1 agrees at 7 bases. The CDR3 sequence is 14 residues long. CDR1 is WSHSY and CDR2 is SAAADI in the germline V gene. J lost 5 bases, V lost 6 bases, and 7 bases had no gene match. The CDR3 spells CASSRGQVDNEQFF. The CDR3 DNA follows: TGCGCCAGCAGCCGCGGACAGGTGGACAATGAGCAGTTCTTC.

This clone has only one observation. The V gene is TRBV19, the J gene TRBJ1-5; D is unresolved. Germline CDR1 is LNHDA and CDR2 is SQIVND (reference sequence). V lost 0 bases and J 1 base, leaving 7 bases between the germline ends. The CDR3 consists of 15 residues. Written as DNA, the CDR3 is TGTGCCAGTAGTATAGATCAAAGGAGCAATCAGCCCCAGCATTTT. Amino acids: CASSIDQRSNQPQHF.

This clone was seen more than once but under ten times. This chain joins TRBV5-8 and TRBJ1-5; weak D call: TRBD1 (5 bases). This CDR3 has 14 amino acids. V lost 4 bases and J lost 4, with 12 bases in between. Germline assignment: CDR1 SGHTS and CDR2 YDEGEE. As DNA, the CDR3 is TGTGCCAGCAGCCCCGGGACGGTTAATCAGCCCCAGCATTTT. Translated: CASSPGTVNQPQHF.

This chain uses TRBV6-5 with TRBJ1-2; D perhaps matches TRBD1 (6 bases). V was shortened by 5 bases and J by 8 bases, with 12 bases between the two germline ends. Germline CDR1 MNHEY, CDR2 SVGAGI. This CDR3 spans 12 amino acids. CDR3 DNA sequence: TGTGCCAGCAGTGGGGGCCCTTTCGGCTACACCTTC. Residues: CASSGGPFGYTF.

The rearrangement links TRBV6-5 to TRBJ1-6, with D perhaps matching TRBD1 (5 bases). The V and J ends lost 6 bases and 3 bases respectively, with 12 bases between them. Per germline, CDR1 MNHEY and CDR2 SVGAGI. This CDR3 comprises 15 residues. In nucleotides, the CDR3 is TGTGCCAGCAGCTTCGGGACTGTCTATAATTCACCCCTCCACTTT. Translation gives CASSFGTVYNSPLHF.

The chain's CDR3 is CASSAEGGAGLLDTEAFF. CDR3 bases: TGTGCCAGCAGCGCGGAGGGGGGTGCCGGCTTATTGGACACTGAAGCTTTCTTT. The chain combines TRBV9 with TRBJ1-1; maybe TRBD1 (6 bases). In germline, CDR1 is SGDLS, CDR2 YYNGEE. The CDR3 runs to 18 residues. Trimming shortened V by 3 bases and J by 3 bases, and 24 bases separated the two germline ends.